This TCR beta chain was documented in a study of T-cell memory formation after mild COVID-19. This clonotype has just one count. From germline, CDR1 is SQVTM and CDR2 ANQGSEA. CDR3 length equals 12 residues. Trimming took off 6 bases at V and 10 bases at J, with 13 bases between the two ends. Each CDR3 protein is one row after TCRdb ran MiXCR on the 5' RACE reads. The data contain about 440,000 distinct CDR3 sequences, about 20% of them singletons. The J gene is TRBJ1-6, the V gene TRBV29-1; weak D call: TRBD1 (5 bases). The clonotype originates from an adult woman who had mild COVID-19 (a few samples of this study predate the infection). Cell type and time point are not known. The sample taken for sequencing was PBMCs or a T cell subset sorted from them (not recorded which). CDR3 sequence reads: CSVREGGSPLHF. For the CDR3, the DNA is TGCAGCGTCAGGGAAGGTGGATCACCCCTCCACTTT.